The next 22 T cell receptor beta chains were all read from a single sample in a study of T cell repertoires in cytomegalovirus infection (dated by TCRdb to the late 2010s). Sequenced on an Illumina HiSeq 1500. TCRdb reprocessed the public reads (quality trimming at Q25 with fastp, clone calling with MiXCR) and kept in-frame beta chains. All rows with the same CDR3 protein become a single entry with the most common DNA and genes. Here the sample has 450,000 to 550,000 distinct CDR3 sequences; approximately 16% occur a single time. Together, the top ten hold 20% to 30% of the sample. Input material: CD8+ T cells from PBMCs. Receptors originate from a human donor in good health (CMV status not recorded). Some clones in this sample may be carry-over from other donors' samples.

The chain has TRBV27 and TRBJ2-6; unclear D gene. With 5 bases removed from V and 6 bases from J, the gap between germline ends came to 8 bases. The CDR3 is made up of 13 amino acids. CDR1 is MNHEY, CDR2 SMNVEV, per germline (reference sequence). This CDR3 is CASSPPEANVLTF. As DNA, the CDR3 is TGTGCCAGCAGTCCTCCGGAGGCCAACGTCCTGACTTTC.

The chain carries TRBV4-1 and TRBJ2-7; 9 nucleotides line up with TRBD1. The germline gives CDR1 MGHRA, CDR2 YSYEKL. The length of the CDR3 is 16 residues. Trimming took 2 bases from V and 3 from J; bases not matched to a gene: 8. CDR3 sequence (DNA): TGCGCCAGCAGCCAAAGGGAGGGACAGGGAGACTACGAGCAGTACTTC. It codes for CASSQREGQGDYEQYF.

This clonotype was observed at least ten times. The rearrangement links TRBV7-9 to TRBJ1-1, with D tentatively TRBD1 (6 bases). The V end was cut by 3 bases, the J end by 6 bases, with 14 bases between. The CDR3 covers 14 residues. Germline CDR1 and CDR2: SEHNR and FQNEAQ (reference sequence). CDR3 amino acids: CASSFVQGIPEAFF. DNA of the CDR3: TGTGCCAGCAGCTTTGTACAGGGTATCCCTGAAGCTTTCTTT.

There are many counts of this clonotype. The V call is TRBV7-9, the J call TRBJ2-2; tentative D call: TRBD2 (5 bases). CDR3 length: 16 amino acids. Trimming took 2 bases from V and 2 from J, leaving 12 bases between them. CDR1 and CDR2 from the germline V gene are SEHNR and FQNEAQ (reference sequence). The chain's CDR3 is CASSLSEGSNTGELFF. For the CDR3, the DNA is TGTGCCAGCAGCTTAAGTGAGGGAAGCAACACCGGGGAGCTGTTTTTT.

This chain connects TRBV5-1 to TRBJ1-4, with D perhaps TRBD1 (6 bases). Trimming removed 5 bases from V and 2 bases from J, with 16 bases in between. The CDR3 contains 16 residues. Germline assignment: CDR1 SGHRS and CDR2 YFSETQ. This CDR3 is CASSQGQVRTNEKLFF. The CDR3, as DNA: TGCGCCAGCAGTCAGGGACAAGTCAGGACTAATGAAAAACTGTTTTTT.

The table lists this clonotype with a few counts. CDR3 DNA: TGTGCCAGCAGCGGCCGGGACAGGGACACTGAAGCTTTCTTT. Protein: CASSGRDRDTEAFF. V gene TRBV7-9 combines with J gene TRBJ1-1; 9 nucleotides agree with TRBD1. The germline V gene encodes CDR1 SEHNR and CDR2 FQNEAQ (reference sequence). Trimming removed 5 bases from V and 3 bases from J; junction bases left unmatched: 4. CDR3 length: 14 amino acids.

The sample holds a few counts of this clonotype. V is TRBV20-1 and J is TRBJ1-5; a weak D match, TRBD1 (5 bases). This CDR3 is 15 amino acids long. From germline, CDR1 is DFQATT and CDR2 SNEGSKA (reference sequence). The V end was cut by 0 bases, the J end by 4 bases, with 13 bases between. The DNA of the CDR3 is TGCAGTGCTAGAGATCGGGCGTGGGGGAATCAGCCCCAGCATTTT. The encoded protein is CSARDRAWGNQPQHF.

This clonotype has at least ten counts. The gene calls are TRBV7-9 and TRBJ2-1, with D possibly matching TRBD1 (6 bases). The CDR3 runs 15 residues. V shed 3 bases and J shed 3 bases, with 12 bases lying between them. Per germline, CDR1 SEHNR and CDR2 FQNEAQ (reference sequence). This chain's CDR3 is CASSFRQGFYNEQFF. CDR3 coding DNA: TGTGCCAGCAGCTTCCGGCAGGGGTTCTACAATGAGCAGTTCTTC.

This clonotype appeared a few times. This chain connects TRBV15 to TRBJ1-4; 9 bases match TRBD1. The germline CDR1 and CDR2 sequences are LNHNV and YYDKDF (reference sequence). Trimming removed 4 bases from V and 5 bases from J; junction bases left unmatched: 5. This CDR3 has 15 residues. The CDR3 is CATSKDRGRNEKLFF. The DNA of the CDR3 is TGTGCCACCAGCAAGGACAGGGGCCGAAATGAAAAACTGTTTTTT.

This clonotype was observed a few times. The V call is TRBV30, the J call TRBJ2-1; D call uncertain. V was cut by 0 bases and J by 5 bases, with 8 bases left in between. The CDR3 runs 13 residues. The germline CDR1 and CDR2 sequences are GTSNPN and SVGIG (reference sequence). The CDR3 reads CAWSVSVDNEQFF. CDR3 nucleotide sequence: TGTGCCTGGAGTGTATCGGTAGACAATGAGCAGTTCTTC.

This clonotype was detected ten times or more. The chain uses TRBV7-7 and TRBJ2-7; the D gene is possibly TRBD2 (6 bases). CDR3 length: 14 residues. Germline CDR1 and CDR2: SSHAT and FNYEAQ (reference sequence). V lost 5 bases and J lost 5, with 16 bases in between. CDR3 sequence: CASSRGGSLDEQYF. As DNA, the CDR3 is TGTGCCAGCAGCCGTGGGGGGAGCTTGGACGAGCAGTACTTC. The variable domain in full, with the rest retrieved from reference TRBV7-7 and TRBJ2-7, is GAGVSQSPRYKVTKRGQDVTLRCDPISSHATLYWYQQALGQGPEFLTYFNYEAQPDKSGLPSDRFSAERPEGSISTLTIQRTEQRDSAMYRCASSRGGSLDEQYFGPGTRLTVT.

The sample holds a few counts of this clonotype. The CDR3 spells CASSYHQETQYF. The CDR3 DNA sequence: TGTGCCAGCAGCTACCATCAAGAGACCCAGTACTTC. V gene TRBV7-3 combines with J gene TRBJ2-5; D unclear. V lost 4 bases to trimming and J lost 2 bases, with 5 bases between them. Germline V gene sequence: CDR1 SGHTA, CDR2 FQGTGA. CDR3 length equals 12 residues.

V usage is TRBV9 and J usage is TRBJ2-7; 7 bases line up with TRBD2. Germline CDR1 and CDR2: SGDLS and YYNGEE. The CDR3 consists of 14 residues. Germline trimming cut 3 bases from V and 5 bases from J; bases unmatched to any gene: 8. The CDR3 nucleotides read TGTGCCAGCAGCGCGGAGTGGGCGGGAGACGAGCAGTACTTC. Its translation is CASSAEWAGDEQYF.

This chain joins TRBV27 and TRBJ1-2; 9 nucleotides align to TRBD1. Germline assignment: CDR1 MNHEY and CDR2 SMNVEV (reference sequence). V trimming: 0 bases; J trimming: 4 bases; junction bases outside the gene matches: 9. The length of the CDR3 is 17 residues. The CDR3 is CASSLSQGASTPYGYTF. Written as DNA, the CDR3 is TGTGCCAGCAGTTTATCACAGGGGGCCTCCACTCCCTATGGCTACACCTTC.

Only a few counts were recorded for this clonotype. The chain combines TRBV5-1 with TRBJ2-7; D perhaps matches TRBD1 (7 bases). The CDR3 runs 14 residues. Germline CDR1 and CDR2: SGHRS and YFSETQ. The ends were cut back, 7 bases at V and 2 bases at J, with 16 bases in the middle. CDR3 protein: CASGGTAYPYEQYF. The DNA of the CDR3 is TGCGCCAGCGGCGGGACAGCCTATCCCTACGAGCAGTACTTC.

This clonotype appeared a few times. The V gene is TRBV30, the J gene TRBJ2-1; unclear D gene. The V end lost 2 bases, the J end lost 8 bases, and 7 bases lay between the germline ends. Germline CDR1 is GTSNPN and CDR2 is SVGIG (reference sequence). The CDR3 totals 11 residues. The CDR3 spells CAWSFVDEQFF. As DNA, the CDR3 is TGTGCCTGGAGTTTTGTGGATGAGCAGTTCTTC.

This chain uses TRBV4-1 with TRBJ1-1; D remains ambiguous. Germline assignment: CDR1 MGHRA and CDR2 YSYEKL. Trimming cost V 4 bases and J 0 bases, with 12 bases left between them. The CDR3 has 15 residues. The CDR3 reads CASSPQMSMNTEAFF. CDR3 DNA: TGCGCCAGCAGCCCCCAGATGTCAATGAACACTGAAGCTTTCTTT.

There are a few counts of this clonotype. The chain combines TRBV10-3 with TRBJ1-5; 9 nucleotides line up with TRBD1. The germline CDR1 and CDR2 sequences are ENHRY and SYGVKD. This CDR3 comprises 15 residues. V shed 6 bases and J 2 bases; nucleotides not matched to a gene: 5. CDR3 nucleotides: TGTGCCATCAGCCCGGGACAGGGAGGCAATCAGCCCCAGCATTTT. This gives the protein CAISPGQGGNQPQHF.

This chain links TRBV3-1 with TRBJ1-6; 7 bases align to TRBD1. The junction had 5 bases not matched to a gene; V was cut back by 0 bases and J by 0 bases. Germline V gives CDR1 LGHDT, CDR2 YNNKEL (reference sequence). The CDR3 length is 18 residues. The CDR3 region has the DNA TGTGCCAGCAGCCAAGAAGTGGACAGGAGCTCCTATAATTCACCCCTCCACTTT. The encoded protein is CASSQEVDRSSYNSPLHF.

V is TRBV28 and J is TRBJ2-7; D gene uncertain. Per the germline V gene, CDR1 is MDHEN and CDR2 is SYDVKM. This CDR3 region has 15 residues. V dropped 3 bases and J dropped 9 bases, with 21 bases sitting between them. The CDR3 region is CASSLFRVEGFGQYF. The CDR3 nucleotides are TGTGCCAGCAGTTTGTTTCGAGTGGAAGGGTTCGGGCAGTACTTC. Variable domain in full (rest from reference TRBV28 and TRBJ2-7): DVKVTQSSRYLVKRTGEKVFLECVQDMDHENMFWYRQDPGLGLRLIYFSYDVKMKEKGDIPEGYSVSREKKERFSLILESASTNQTSMYLCASSLFRVEGFGQYFGPGTRLTVT.

This clonotype was counted many times. The V call is TRBV11-2, the J call TRBJ1-6, with 9 bases that match TRBD1. This CDR3 is 13 amino acids long. The germline V gene encodes CDR1 SGHAT and CDR2 FQNNGV. J lost 11 bases, V lost 5 bases, and 4 bases had no gene match. CDR3 loop: CASSPGQGPPLHF. The CDR3 DNA follows: TGTGCCAGCAGCCCGGGACAGGGACCACCCCTCCACTTT.

This clonotype was seen at least ten times. V and J are TRBV28 and TRBJ1-1; D uncertain. CDR3 length equals 16 residues. Per the germline V gene, CDR1 is MDHEN and CDR2 is SYDVKM. Trimming took off 5 bases at V and 0 bases at J, with 16 bases between the two ends. The CDR3 bases are TGTGCCAGCAGTCCCCTTCCCACTGACATGAACACTGAAGCTTTCTTT. Translated: CASSPLPTDMNTEAFF.